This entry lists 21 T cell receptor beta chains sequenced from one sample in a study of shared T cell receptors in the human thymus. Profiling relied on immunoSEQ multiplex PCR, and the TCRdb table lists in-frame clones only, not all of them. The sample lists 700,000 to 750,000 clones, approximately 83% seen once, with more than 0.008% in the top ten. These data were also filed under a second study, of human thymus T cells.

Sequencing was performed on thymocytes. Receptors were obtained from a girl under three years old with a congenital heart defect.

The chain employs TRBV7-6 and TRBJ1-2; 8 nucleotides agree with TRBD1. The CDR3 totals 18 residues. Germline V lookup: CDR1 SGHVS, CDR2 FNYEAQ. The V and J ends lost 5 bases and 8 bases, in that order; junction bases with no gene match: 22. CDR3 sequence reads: CASSRNEDRQGRSRGYTF. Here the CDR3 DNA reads TGTGCCAGCAGCCGAAACGAAGATAGACAGGGGAGGTCGAGGGGCTACACCTTC. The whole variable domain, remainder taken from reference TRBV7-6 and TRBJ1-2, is GAGVSQSPRYKVTKRGQDVALRCDPISGHVSLYWYRQALGQGPEFLTYFNYEAQQDKSGLPNDRFSAERPEGSISTLTIQRTEQRDSAMYRCASSRNEDRQGRSRGYTFGSGTRLTVV.

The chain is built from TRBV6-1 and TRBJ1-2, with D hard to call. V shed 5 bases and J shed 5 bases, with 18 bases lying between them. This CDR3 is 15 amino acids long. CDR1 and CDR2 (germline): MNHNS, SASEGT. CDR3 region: CASSKDPGAKYGYTF. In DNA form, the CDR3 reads TGTGCCAGCAGTAAAGACCCCGGAGCGAAGTATGGCTACACCTTC.

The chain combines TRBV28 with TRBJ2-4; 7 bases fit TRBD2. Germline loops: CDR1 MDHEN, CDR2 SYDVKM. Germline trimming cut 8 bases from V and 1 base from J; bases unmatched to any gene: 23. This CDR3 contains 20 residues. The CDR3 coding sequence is TGTGCCAGCTCTTTGGTTTTAGTCACCGGACTAGGTGCCGCCAAAAACATTCAGTACTTC. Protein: CASSLVLVTGLGAAKNIQYF.

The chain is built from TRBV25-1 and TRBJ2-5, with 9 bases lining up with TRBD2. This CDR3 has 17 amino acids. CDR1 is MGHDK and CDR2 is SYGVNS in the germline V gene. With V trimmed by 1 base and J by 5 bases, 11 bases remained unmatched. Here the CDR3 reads CASSEWRGGGARETQYF. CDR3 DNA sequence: TGTGCCAGCAGTGAATGGAGAGGCGGGGGGGCCCGGGAGACCCAGTACTTC.

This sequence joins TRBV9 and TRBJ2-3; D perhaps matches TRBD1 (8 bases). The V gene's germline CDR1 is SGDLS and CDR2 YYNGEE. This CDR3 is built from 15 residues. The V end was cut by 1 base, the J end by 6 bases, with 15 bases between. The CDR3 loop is CASSVNRGGGDTQYF. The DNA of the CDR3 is TGTGCCAGCAGCGTAAACAGGGGGGGAGGTGATACGCAGTATTTT.

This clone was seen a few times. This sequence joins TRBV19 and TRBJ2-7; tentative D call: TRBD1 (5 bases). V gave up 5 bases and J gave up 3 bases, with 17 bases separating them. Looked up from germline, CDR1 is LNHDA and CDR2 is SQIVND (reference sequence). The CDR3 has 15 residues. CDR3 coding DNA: TGTGCCAGTAGTCTAGGTTCCAGGGTGGACTACGAGCAGTACTTC. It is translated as CASSLGSRVDYEQYF.

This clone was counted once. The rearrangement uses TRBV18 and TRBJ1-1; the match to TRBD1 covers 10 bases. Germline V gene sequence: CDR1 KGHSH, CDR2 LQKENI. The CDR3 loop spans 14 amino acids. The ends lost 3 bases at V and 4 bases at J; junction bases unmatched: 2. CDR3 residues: CASSPRTGGTEAFF. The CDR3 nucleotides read TGTGCCAGCTCACCCAGGACAGGGGGCACTGAAGCTTTCTTT.

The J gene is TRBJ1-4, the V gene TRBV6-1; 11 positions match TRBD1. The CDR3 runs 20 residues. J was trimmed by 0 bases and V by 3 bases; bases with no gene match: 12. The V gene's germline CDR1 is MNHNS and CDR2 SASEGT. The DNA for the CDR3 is TGTGCCAGCAGTGACCCCCGGACAGGGGGCTTATTGGCAACTAATGAAAAACTGTTTTTT. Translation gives CASSDPRTGGLLATNEKLFF.

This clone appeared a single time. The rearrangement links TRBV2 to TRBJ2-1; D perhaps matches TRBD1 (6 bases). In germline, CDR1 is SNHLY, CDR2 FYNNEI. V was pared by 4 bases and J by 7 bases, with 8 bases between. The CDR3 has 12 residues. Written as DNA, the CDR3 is TGTGCCAGCAGTGGAACAGGGAATGAGCAGTTCTTC. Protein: CASSGTGNEQFF.

In DNA, the CDR3 is TGTGCCAGCAGCCAAGTCACAGGGGAATACTATAATTCACCCCTCCACTTT. Its translation is CASSQVTGEYYNSPLHF. V and J are TRBV14 and TRBJ1-6; 7 bases fit TRBD1. The CDR3 extends over 17 amino acids. Germline trimming cut 1 base from V and 3 bases from J; bases unmatched to any gene: 6. The V gene's germline CDR1 is SGHDN and CDR2 FVKESK. Based on the CDR3 plus reference TRBV14 and TRBJ1-6, the full variable domain is EAGVTQFPSHSVIEKGQTVTLRCDPISGHDNLYWYRRVMGKEIKFLLHFVKESKQDESGMPNNRFLAERTGGTYSTLKVQPAELEDSGVYFCASSQVTGEYYNSPLHFGNGTRLTVT.

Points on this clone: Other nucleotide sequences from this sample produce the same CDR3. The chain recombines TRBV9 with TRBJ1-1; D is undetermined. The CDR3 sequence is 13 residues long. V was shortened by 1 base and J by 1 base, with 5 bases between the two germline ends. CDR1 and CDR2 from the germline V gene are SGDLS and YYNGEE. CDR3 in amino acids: CASSVRRNTEAFF. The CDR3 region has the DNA TGTGCCAGCAGCGTACGGAGGAACACTGAAGCTTTCTTT.

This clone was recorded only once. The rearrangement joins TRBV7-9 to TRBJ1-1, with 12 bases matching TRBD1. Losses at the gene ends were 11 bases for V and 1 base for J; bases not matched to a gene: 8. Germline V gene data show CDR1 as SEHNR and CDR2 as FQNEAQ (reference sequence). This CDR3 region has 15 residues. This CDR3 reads CALSGQGAKNTEAFF. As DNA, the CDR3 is TGTGCCCTCTCGGGACAGGGGGCGAAGAACACTGAAGCTTTCTTT.

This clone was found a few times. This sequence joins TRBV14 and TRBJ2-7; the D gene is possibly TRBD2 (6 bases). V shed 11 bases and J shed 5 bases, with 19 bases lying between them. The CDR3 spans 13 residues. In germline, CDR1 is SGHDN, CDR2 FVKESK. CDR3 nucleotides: TGTGCCTCCGGAGAGGAGGGGTCCCACGAGCAGTACTTC. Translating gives CASGEEGSHEQYF.

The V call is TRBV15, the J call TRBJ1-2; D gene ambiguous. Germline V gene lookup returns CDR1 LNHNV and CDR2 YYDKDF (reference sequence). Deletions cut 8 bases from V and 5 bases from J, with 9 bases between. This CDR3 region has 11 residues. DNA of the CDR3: TGTGCCACCTCGGCGGGGTATGGCTACACCTTC. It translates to CATSAGYGYTF.

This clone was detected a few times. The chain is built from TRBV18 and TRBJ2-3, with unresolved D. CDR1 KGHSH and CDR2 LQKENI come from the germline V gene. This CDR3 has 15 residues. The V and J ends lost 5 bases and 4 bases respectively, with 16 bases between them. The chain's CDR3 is CASSVTRLPSDTQYF. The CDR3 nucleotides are TGTGCCAGCTCAGTCACGAGGCTCCCCTCAGATACGCAGTATTTT.

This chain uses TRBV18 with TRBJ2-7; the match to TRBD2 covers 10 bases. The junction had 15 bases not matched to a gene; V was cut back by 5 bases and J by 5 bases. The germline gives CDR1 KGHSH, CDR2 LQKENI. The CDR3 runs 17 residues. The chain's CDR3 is CASSTASGGAGYHEQYF. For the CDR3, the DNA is TGTGCCAGCTCAACCGCCAGCGGGGGGGCCGGTTACCACGAGCAGTACTTC.

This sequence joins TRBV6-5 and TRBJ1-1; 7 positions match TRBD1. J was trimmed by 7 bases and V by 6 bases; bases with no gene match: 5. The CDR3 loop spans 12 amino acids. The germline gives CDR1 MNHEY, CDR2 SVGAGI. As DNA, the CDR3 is TGTGCCAGCAGGCACAGGGGTTTTGAAGCTTTCTTT. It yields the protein CASRHRGFEAFF.

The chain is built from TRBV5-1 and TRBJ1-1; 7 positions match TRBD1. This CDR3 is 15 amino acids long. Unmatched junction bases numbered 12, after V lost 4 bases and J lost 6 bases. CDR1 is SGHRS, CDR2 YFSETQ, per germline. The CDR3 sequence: CASSTNVQGTPEAFF. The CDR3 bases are TGCGCCAGCAGCACAAACGTACAGGGGACCCCTGAAGCTTTCTTT.

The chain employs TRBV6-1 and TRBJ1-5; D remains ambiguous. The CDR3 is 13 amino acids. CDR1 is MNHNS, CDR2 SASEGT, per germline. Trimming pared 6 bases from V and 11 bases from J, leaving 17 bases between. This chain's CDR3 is CASSENWNGTQHF. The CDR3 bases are TGTGCCAGCAGCGAGAACTGGAACGGGACCCAGCATTTT.

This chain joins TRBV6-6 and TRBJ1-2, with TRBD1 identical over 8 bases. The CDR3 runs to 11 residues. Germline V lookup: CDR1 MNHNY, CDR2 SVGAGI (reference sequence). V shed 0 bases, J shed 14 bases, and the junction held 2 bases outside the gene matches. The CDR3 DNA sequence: TGTGCCAGCAGTTACTCGGACAGGGATACCTTC. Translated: CASSYSDRDTF.

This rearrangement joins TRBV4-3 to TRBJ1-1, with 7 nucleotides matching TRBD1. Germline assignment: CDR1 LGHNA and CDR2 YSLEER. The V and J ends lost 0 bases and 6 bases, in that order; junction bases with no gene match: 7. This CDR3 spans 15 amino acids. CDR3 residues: CASSQDSRGRPEAFF. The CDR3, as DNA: TGCGCCAGCAGCCAAGATTCCAGGGGGAGACCTGAAGCTTTCTTT.